This T cell receptor (beta chain) was retrieved from a study of blood T cell repertoires in COVID-19. Overall study: Sites in the United States, Italy and Spain provided acute and convalescent COVID-19 samples. Sample material is recorded as cDNA or gDNA derived from T cells, B-cell-depleted T cells, or PBMCs.

In the original analysis: Nucleated cell number was recorded as an estimate derived from reference gene primer amplification. The method was immunoSEQ multiplex PCR; TCRdb's version includes in-frame clones alone and lacks a portion of them. V, J and clone size are taken as reported in that table, and D and trimming were inferred from the DNA itself. The data hold about 270,000 clones, with 88% observed a single time. Per germline, CDR1 MNHEY and CDR2 SVGAGI. This CDR3 has 15 residues. J was trimmed by 10 bases and V by 6 bases; bases with no gene match: 14. This receptor was identified in a man aged 55 to 70 who had recovered from COVID-19. V is TRBV6-5 and J is TRBJ2-1; 8 bases are shared with TRBD1. Sequenced material: peripheral blood. In DNA form, the CDR3 reads TGTGCCAGCAGAAAACCGGGACAGGCCCGATGGGAGCAGTTCTTC. Its translation: CASRKPGQARWEQFF.